This TCR beta chain emerged from a study of T cells in Graves' hyperthyroidism and ophthalmopathy. Study context: The authors collected peripheral blood at initial diagnosis, before any treatment.

The PBMCs studied were ones that came from 10 ml fresh peripheral blood. Amplification yielded TCR beta CDR3 regions, with RNA transcripts as the source. Researchers ran a first-round RT-PCR on the TCR CDR3 using the HTBI primer set. TCRdb processed the multiplex PCR reads anew with MiXCR; each CDR3 protein has one entry. The sample includes hundreds of thousands of distinct CDR3 sequences, around 15% of them seen just once. This clonotype was seen a handful of times. This CDR3 is 13 amino acids long. V dropped 3 bases and J dropped 1 base, with 10 bases sitting between them. CDR1 is DFQATT and CDR2 is SNEGSKA in the germline V gene (reference sequence).

The sequencing sample was made of blood. The sequence came from a woman aged 55-69 years with Graves' ophthalmopathy. The genes are TRBV20-1 and TRBJ2-7; D not resolved. CDR3 in DNA: TGCAGTGCTAGCCCTGGTCGGTCCTACGAGCAGTACTTC. This encodes CSASPGRSYEQYF.